The 26 T cell receptor beta chains below come from one sample, sequenced in a study of blood T cell repertoires in COVID-19. The assay was immunoSEQ multiplex PCR, and TCRdb's table has in-frame clones only and misses some. The sample gives 130,000 to 150,000 clones, over 70% of which show up once; approximately 2% is in the top ten. Sequencing was done on a sample of peripheral blood. The receptors stem from a woman in her fifties or sixties with acute or convalescent COVID-19.

The chain is built from TRBV19 and TRBJ2-2; TRBD2 matches 7 bases. CDR3 length equals 15 residues. After removal of 7 bases from V and 7 bases from J, the junction contained 12 bases not matched to a gene. CDR1 and CDR2 from the germline V gene are LNHDA and SQIVND (reference sequence). The CDR3 nucleotides read TGTGCCAGTAAGGAGTCAATAGCGGGTTTCGGGGAGCTGTTTTTT. It translates to CASKESIAGFGELFF.

The V call is TRBV5-1, the J call TRBJ1-2; TRBD1 matches 9 bases. This CDR3 is built from 13 residues. With 5 bases clipped from V and 8 bases from J, the junction kept 7 bases outside the gene matches. CDR1 and CDR2 (germline): SGHRS, YFSETQ. The CDR3: CASSYGTGRGYTF. DNA of the CDR3: TGCGCCAGCAGTTACGGGACAGGGCGCGGCTACACCTTC.

V usage is TRBV5-4 and J usage is TRBJ2-5; 8 bases line up with TRBD2. The V gene's germline CDR1 is SGHNT and CDR2 YYREEE (reference sequence). The CDR3 is 13 amino acids. The ends lost 3 bases at V and 4 bases at J; junction bases unmatched: 2. The CDR3 DNA reads TGTGCCAGCAGCTCGGGACTAGGAGAGACCCAGTACTTC. Residues: CASSSGLGETQYF.

This clone was observed a single time. The CDR3 DNA follows: TGCGCCAGCAGTGAGCACAGGGCAAGGTCCTACGAGCAGTACTTC. It specifies CASSEHRARSYEQYF. J is TRBJ2-7 and V is TRBV10-2, with a weak D call TRBD1 (6 bases). The V gene lost 2 bases and the J gene lost 1 base, with 12 bases spanning the gap. The CDR3 consists of 15 residues. Looked up from germline, CDR1 is WSHSY and CDR2 is SAAADI.

The chain links TRBV6-5 to TRBJ2-3; the D gene is possibly TRBD1 (6 bases). This CDR3 is 14 amino acids long. Germline loops: CDR1 MNHEY, CDR2 SVGAGI. Between the trimmed V and J ends, which lost 5 bases and 2 bases, there was a span of 11 bases. CDR3 protein: CASSRGQHTDTQYF. As DNA, the CDR3 is TGTGCCAGCAGTAGGGGACAACACACAGATACGCAGTATTTT.

The CDR3 is CASSETGNTEAFF. The DNA of the CDR3 is TGTGCCAGCAGTGAAACAGGTAACACTGAAGCTTTCTTT. The chain couples TRBV6-1 to TRBJ1-1, with D maybe TRBD1 (5 bases). The V gene lost 2 bases and the J gene lost 2 bases, with 6 bases spanning the gap. The CDR3 is made up of 13 amino acids. CDR1 MNHNS and CDR2 SASEGT come from the germline V gene.

The chain is built from TRBV10-3 and TRBJ2-3; 10 positions match TRBD2. With 7 bases clipped from V and 5 bases from J, the junction kept 3 bases outside the gene matches. The CDR3 runs 13 residues. The germline V gene encodes CDR1 ENHRY and CDR2 SYGVKD. The CDR3 here is CAIKASGRDTQYF. CDR3 DNA: TGTGCCATCAAGGCTAGCGGGAGAGATACGCAGTATTTT.

The chain recombines TRBV28 with TRBJ2-7, with unresolved D. Trimming took off 0 bases at V and 3 bases at J, with 12 bases between the two ends. Germline CDR1 and CDR2: MDHEN and SYDVKM. The CDR3 has 15 amino acids. The CDR3 here is CASSLWGPLDYEQYF. The CDR3 DNA reads TGTGCCAGCAGTTTATGGGGTCCCCTAGACTACGAGCAGTACTTC.

The J gene is TRBJ1-3, the V gene TRBV14; no clear D gene. The CDR3 covers 16 residues. Germline loops: CDR1 SGHDN, CDR2 FVKESK. The V end was cut by 2 bases, the J end by 0 bases, with 11 bases between. The chain's CDR3 is CASSQFLSFSGNTIYF. CDR3 DNA: TGTGCCAGCAGCCAATTTCTTTCCTTCTCTGGAAACACCATATATTTT.

The chain couples TRBV24-1 to TRBJ2-1; the D gene is possibly TRBD2 (5 bases). The V gene's germline CDR1 is KGHDR and CDR2 SFDVKD. This CDR3 contains 16 residues. V was trimmed by 9 bases and J by 9 bases, leaving 26 bases between them. For the CDR3, the DNA is TGTGCCACCGAAAATAACCGACCAGGAGGCGGTGGTGAGCAGTTCTTC. Amino acids: CATENNRPGGGGEQFF.

The CDR3 spells CASKGNHMNTEAFF. For the CDR3, the DNA is TGTGCCAGTAAGGGGAACCACATGAACACTGAAGCTTTCTTT. The chain links TRBV19 to TRBJ1-1; D is possibly TRBD1 (5 bases). This CDR3 region has 14 residues. Germline V gives CDR1 LNHDA, CDR2 SQIVND (reference sequence). The V end lost 7 bases, the J end lost 0 bases, and 12 bases lay between the germline ends.

The J gene is TRBJ2-7, the V gene TRBV28; 12 positions match TRBD1. The CDR3 extends over 17 amino acids. CDR1 and CDR2 (germline): MDHEN, SYDVKM. V shed 6 bases and J 0 bases; nucleotides not matched to a gene: 9. The CDR3 is CASRNWGGQGASYEQYF. CDR3 nucleotide sequence: TGTGCCAGCAGAAACTGGGGGGGACAGGGGGCCTCCTACGAGCAGTACTTC.

The chain recombines TRBV28 with TRBJ1-4; 7 bases are a match to TRBD1. The trim removed 7 bases at V and 8 bases at J, leaving 22 bases unmatched. The CDR3 sequence is 18 residues long. Germline loops: CDR1 MDHEN, CDR2 SYDVKM. This chain's CDR3 is CASTLLLSPGQRGEKLFF. Here the CDR3 DNA reads TGTGCCAGCACCCTACTACTGTCTCCGGGACAGAGGGGGGAAAAACTGTTTTTT.

This clone was seen only a few times. V gene TRBV18 combines with J gene TRBJ1-5; the D gene is possibly TRBD1 (6 bases). The V gene's germline CDR1 is KGHSH and CDR2 LQKENI. V was cut by 3 bases and J by 2 bases, with 14 bases left in between. CDR3 size: 16 residues. CDR3 loop: CASSPEANRGNQPQHF. DNA for the CDR3: TGTGCCAGCTCACCTGAGGCGAACAGGGGCAATCAGCCCCAGCATTTT.

The rearrangement links TRBV19 to TRBJ2-2, with D perhaps TRBD1 (5 bases). Germline V gene lookup returns CDR1 LNHDA and CDR2 SQIVND (reference sequence). The CDR3 has 15 amino acids. V dropped 5 bases and J dropped 6 bases, with 16 bases sitting between them. CDR3: CASSVQGGAAGELFF. The CDR3, as DNA: TGTGCCAGTAGTGTCCAGGGTGGGGCCGCCGGGGAGCTGTTTTTT.

This clone occurred once. V is TRBV10-1 and J is TRBJ1-2, with a weak D call TRBD1 (6 bases). This CDR3 has 13 amino acids. V shed 3 bases and J shed 4 bases, with 9 bases lying between them. The germline CDR1 and CDR2 sequences are WNHNN and SYGVQD (reference sequence). The CDR3 nucleotides read TGCGCCAGCAGTGAAACAGGGACCTATGGCTACACCTTC. Its translation is CASSETGTYGYTF.

The V gene is TRBV6-8, the J gene TRBJ2-1, with D tentatively TRBD2 (5 bases). The CDR3 is 16 amino acids. Germline CDR1 and CDR2: MNHGY and SAAAGT. Trimming removed 1 base from V and 6 bases from J, with 16 bases in between. The CDR3 region is CASSYCGWRRGNEQFF. For the CDR3, the DNA is TGTGCCAGCAGTTACTGCGGTTGGAGACGGGGCAATGAGCAGTTCTTC.

Only one count was recorded for this clone. The chain links TRBV6-5 to TRBJ1-6, with TRBD1 matching over 7 bases. The CDR3 is 14 amino acids. V dropped 6 bases and J dropped 6; count of bases not matched to a gene: 5. CDR1 MNHEY and CDR2 SVGAGI come from the germline V gene. The CDR3 loop reads CASRKRGRNSPLHF. The CDR3 nucleotides are TGTGCCAGCAGAAAGAGGGGGCGTAATTCACCCCTCCACTTT.

The chain couples TRBV5-1 to TRBJ1-2, with TRBD1 matching over 8 bases. Trimming took 2 bases from V and 8 from J; bases not matched to a gene: 5. In germline, CDR1 is SGHRS, CDR2 YFSETQ. CDR3 length: 13 residues. CDR3 nucleotide sequence: TGCGCCAGCAGCTTCACAGGGGGTGGCGGCTACACCTTC. This translates into CASSFTGGGGYTF.

V usage is TRBV19 and J usage is TRBJ1-4; 7 bases line up with TRBD1. V lost 10 bases and J lost 7; bases outside the gene matches: 9. This CDR3 is 13 amino acids long. CDR1 is LNHDA, CDR2 SQIVND, per germline (reference sequence). CDR3: CATTGDSSEKLFF. CDR3 coding DNA: TGTGCCACCACAGGGGATTCAAGTGAAAAACTGTTTTTT.

This chain links TRBV30 with TRBJ1-1; possibly TRBD1 for D (5 bases). V lost 0 bases, J lost 7 bases, and 15 bases lay in between. CDR3 length equals 14 residues. Germline V CDR1 and CDR2: GTSNPN, SVGIG (reference sequence). The CDR3, as DNA: TGTGCCTGGAGTGTACTTACCAGGGTGAGTGAAGCTTTCTTT. It specifies CAWSVLTRVSEAFF.

V usage is TRBV5-1 and J usage is TRBJ1-1; the match to TRBD1 covers 7 bases. This CDR3 contains 15 residues. J lost 3 bases, V lost 2 bases, and 7 bases had no gene match. In germline, CDR1 is SGHRS, CDR2 YFSETQ. CDR3 sequence (DNA): TGCGCCAGCAGCTTCCACAGGGGAGAGGACACTGAAGCTTTCTTT. The encoded protein is CASSFHRGEDTEAFF. Looking up the rest from reference TRBV5-1 and TRBJ1-1 gives the full variable domain: KAGVTQTPRYLIKTRGQQVTLSCSPISGHRSVSWYQQTPGQGLQFLFEYFSETQRNKGNFPGRFSGRQFSNSRSEMNVSTLELGDSALYLCASSFHRGEDTEAFFGQGTRLTVV.

This rearrangement joins TRBV28 to TRBJ2-1; 9 bases map to TRBD2. This CDR3 has 19 amino acids. The germline CDR1 and CDR2 sequences are MDHEN and SYDVKM. The ends lost 8 bases at V and 0 bases at J; junction bases unmatched: 17. CDR3 DNA sequence: TGTGCCAGCCTTTATTTAGCGGGAGTCTCGTCGCCCTCCTACAATGAGCAGTTCTTC. Amino acid sequence: CASLYLAGVSSPSYNEQFF.

This chain connects TRBV7-6 to TRBJ2-7; 11 bases agree with TRBD2. The V gene's germline CDR1 is SGHVS and CDR2 FNYEAQ. Unmatched junction bases numbered 6, after V lost 2 bases and J lost 3 bases. The CDR3 consists of 16 residues. In DNA form, the CDR3 reads TGTGCCAGCAGCTTAACGTCCGGGACTAGCGGCTACGAGCAGTACTTC. It yields the protein CASSLTSGTSGYEQYF. Supplemented by reference TRBV7-6 and TRBJ2-7, the full variable domain reads GAGVSQSPRYKVTKRGQDVALRCDPISGHVSLYWYRQALGQGPEFLTYFNYEAQQDKSGLPNDRFSAERPEGSISTLTIQRTEQRDSAMYRCASSLTSGTSGYEQYFGPGTRLTVT.

This chain joins TRBV3-1 (or the pseudogene TRBV3-2) and TRBJ1-6; 8 bases are a match to TRBD1. The CDR3 runs 17 residues. V shed 5 bases and J 7 bases; nucleotides not matched to a gene: 13. The germline gives CDR1 LGHDT, CDR2 YNNKEL (reference sequence). For the CDR3, the DNA is TGTGCCAGCAGCTCATTGAGACAGGGGCAAGGGAATTCACCCCTCCACTTT. It specifies CASSSLRQGQGNSPLHF.

The sample holds one count of this clone. The rearrangement links TRBV27 to TRBJ1-5; possibly TRBD1 for D (6 bases). This CDR3 has 15 amino acids. CDR1 and CDR2 (germline): MNHEY, SMNVEV (reference sequence). The V and J ends lost 6 bases and 5 bases respectively, with 17 bases between them. The CDR3 nucleotides are TGTGCCAGCAGCAGCCTGGGGGCGCCTGATCAGCCCCAGCATTTT. It is translated as CASSSLGAPDQPQHF.